This T cell receptor (beta chain) came from a study of T cells expressing NK-cell markers (dated by TCRdb to about 2020). Notes on the research overall: In sorted CD3+CD56+NKG2C+, CD3+CD56+NKG2C- and CD3+CD56-NKG2C+ T-cell subsets from several donors, TCR beta-chain repertoires were profiled. Seven of the eight sequenced donors were HCMV-seropositive and one was HCMV-seronegative. Randomly selected healthy volunteers, three men and five women, were used as the eight sequenced donors. Libraries were sequenced as 2 x 150 bp reads on Illumina HiSeq 2000/2500, MiSeq or NextSeq.

Details on this clonotype: The antigen it binds to is not known.

HCMV-specific IgG was detected in serum with a commercial ELISA kit to determine HCMV serostatus. Peripheral blood mononuclear cells were isolated from blood by Ficoll density gradient centrifugation. The sequencer listed for this sample is Illumina HiSeq 2000. TCR beta cDNA libraries were made by 5'RACE template switching that added a universal primer site and unique molecular identifiers. cDNA synthesis was primed from the TCR beta constant segment and was followed by two successive PCR amplification steps. The authors processed their data as follows. Reads were demultiplexed and grouped by UMI with MIGEC, and clonotypes were assembled and quantified with MiTCR. To remove erroneous sequences, TCR cDNA sequences were retained only when supported by two or more reads. Downstream repertoire analysis used the tcR package, and clonotypes were matched across fractions by CDR3 nucleotide sequence plus V segment. Antigen specificity was annotated against VDJdb with VDJmatch, allowing one amino acid substitution in CDR3. After the reads were reprocessed by TCRdb, one entry was made per CDR3 protein sequence, with no DNA. The V and J calls, along with clone size, are taken from TCRdb and not from the paper's own processing. This sample's records show about 390,000 distinct CDR3 sequences. Around a tenth of the sample rests with the top ten.

Taken from cysteine to phenylalanine, the CDR3 has 16 residues. No DNA is recorded. CDR1 and CDR2 (ENHRY, SYGVKD) derive from the germline V gene. Study-wide findings and limitations: Those dominant clonotypes were again the most abundant among CD3+CD56-NKG2C+ cells in several donors, at roughly 25-60.1%. Whether the expanded NKG2C-expressing T cell clones were specific for HCMV antigens was left unclear. For more than 5 donors, the dominant CD3+CD56+NKG2C+ clonotypes were among the top 10 CD8+ clonotypes and accounted for roughly 1.0-7.5% of CD8+ T cells.

The source of this sequence is a woman between 45 and 60 years old in good health. Donor details come from another sample of the same person, matched by shared clones. This receptor chain uses TRBV10-3 and TRBJ2-7; TCRdb's assignment of TRBD1 cannot be checked, as there is no DNA. Source material: blood T cells: a sorted CD56 or NKG2C T cell subset, CD4+ or CD8+ T cells, or bulk PBMC T cells (not recorded which). The CDR3 corresponds to CAISDPRQSIPYEQYF.